This TCR beta chain was obtained from a study of T cell responses to AZD1222 COVID-19 vaccine. From germline, CDR1 is SGHTA and CDR2 FQGTGA. This CDR3 has 15 amino acids. V was clipped by 2 bases and J by 7 bases; unmatched bases: 4. Worth noting for this clone: No antigen is known for it.

Study conclusions and caveats: The CD4 TCRs associated with vaccination extended across spike and predominated at 160-218 and 743-854. The donors showed a predominance of white British ancestry and of females, with possible underestimation of clonal diversity.

Libraries were prepared by immunoSEQ multiplex PCR; TCRdb keeps only in-frame clonotypes and omits some of them. The data show tens of thousands of clones, 70% to 90% seen once. The chain has TRBV7-3 and TRBJ1-6, with TRBD1 matching 8 bases. Sequenced material: peripheral blood, taken on day 0 of AZD1222 vaccination. The receptor was isolated from an adult in good health. CDR3 coding DNA: TGTGCCAGCAGCTTAGACAGGGGATGGAATTCACCCCTCCACTTT. Amino acids: CASSLDRGWNSPLHF.